The 25 T cell receptor beta chains listed next were all sequenced from one sample in a study of blood T cell repertoires in COVID-19. Measured with immunoSEQ multiplex PCR; TCRdb has only the in-frame clones, and not every one. The sample has some 240,000 clones, about 81% seen once. The sequencing sample was made of PBMCs or T cells enriched from blood (not recorded which). All receptors come from a man younger than 40 with acute COVID-19.

The J gene is TRBJ2-2, the V gene TRBV6-1; unclear D gene. Per the germline V gene, CDR1 is MNHNS and CDR2 is SASEGT. The CDR3 runs 15 residues. V was pared by 3 bases and J by 3 bases, with 11 bases between. This CDR3 is CASSDGRPDTGELFF. The DNA of the CDR3 is TGTGCCAGCAGTGACGGCAGGCCCGACACCGGGGAGCTGTTTTTT.

V usage is TRBV6-5 and J usage is TRBJ1-1; 7 bases fit TRBD1. CDR3 length: 15 amino acids. CDR1 and CDR2 (germline): MNHEY, SVGAGI. V dropped 5 bases and J dropped 5; count of bases not matched to a gene: 11. The CDR3 spells CASSQITGVGTEAFF. CDR3 sequence (DNA): TGTGCCAGCAGTCAGATTACAGGGGTTGGAACTGAAGCTTTCTTT.

The chain recombines TRBV4-1 with TRBJ2-3; 11 bases align to TRBD2. Germline CDR1 and CDR2: MGHRA and YSYEKL. Germline trimming cut 2 bases from V and 2 bases from J; bases unmatched to any gene: 3. The CDR3 contains 16 residues. CDR3 region: CASSQIAGGYTDTQYF. The DNA of the CDR3 is TGCGCCAGCAGCCAAATAGCGGGGGGGTACACAGATACGCAGTATTTT.

V is TRBV21-1 and J is TRBJ2-1; TRBD2 is the table's D call and was not checked against the DNA. TRBV21-1 constitutes a pseudogene. CDR3 size: 15 residues. CDR3 DNA: TGTGCCAGCAGCAAAGCCGAGGTACCCAGCTCGTCGCAGTTCTTC. As protein: CASSKAEVPSSSQFF.

This chain links TRBV20-1 with TRBJ1-2; possibly TRBD1 for D (6 bases). V lost 4 bases and J lost 8, with 11 bases in between. The CDR3 spans 11 residues. The V gene's germline CDR1 is DFQATT and CDR2 SNEGSKA (reference sequence). The CDR3 is CSAKHRDGYTF. CDR3 DNA sequence: TGCAGTGCTAAACACAGGGACGGCTACACCTTC.

The V call is TRBV7-3, the J call TRBJ2-3, with 15 bases fitting TRBD2. The CDR3 is made up of 19 amino acids. Per germline, CDR1 SGHTA and CDR2 FQGTGA. V was clipped by 1 base and J by 0 bases; unmatched bases: 5. Here the CDR3 DNA reads TGTGCCAGCAGCTTAATGGGGACTAGCGGGAGGCGTAGCACAGATACGCAGTATTTT. Its protein is CASSLMGTSGRRSTDTQYF.

The J gene is TRBJ2-3, the V gene TRBV9; D is unresolved. Germline lookup yields CDR1 SGDLS and CDR2 YYNGEE. The CDR3 loop spans 15 amino acids. The germline V and J ends were trimmed by 4 bases and 6 bases, with 18 bases remaining between them. Here the CDR3 reads CASSKAQVQSDTQYF. The CDR3 coding sequence is TGTGCCAGCAGCAAGGCCCAAGTACAGAGCGATACGCAGTATTTT.

The DNA for the CDR3 is TGTGCCAGTGTGAGGCTGAACACTGAAGCTTTCTTT. Protein: CASVRLNTEAFF. The V call is TRBV2, the J call TRBJ1-1, with D unclear. V lost 9 bases, J lost 0 bases, and 8 bases lay in between. The germline gives CDR1 SNHLY, CDR2 FYNNEI. The CDR3 is 12 amino acids.

This sequence joins TRBV2 and TRBJ2-1, with 9 nucleotides matching TRBD2. Germline V gene lookup returns CDR1 SNHLY and CDR2 FYNNEI. With 5 bases clipped from V and 10 bases from J, the junction kept 12 bases outside the gene matches. This CDR3 region has 15 residues. CDR3 protein: CASSPLASGVREQFF. DNA of the CDR3: TGTGCCAGCAGTCCCTTGGCTAGCGGGGTACGCGAGCAGTTCTTC.

The chain combines TRBV18 with TRBJ2-1; a weak D match, TRBD2 (7 bases). V shed 6 bases and J shed 10 bases, with 25 bases lying between them. The germline V gene has CDR1 KGHSH and CDR2 LQKENI. The CDR3 covers 16 residues. CDR3 sequence reads: CASSPRAGPGGGEQFF. DNA of the CDR3: TGTGCCAGCTCGCCTCGAGCGGGACCCGGGGGCGGCGAGCAGTTCTTC.

This clone was counted only a few times. The CDR3 is CASSESRNTEAFF. As DNA, the CDR3 is TGTGCCAGCAGTGAGTCCCGGAACACTGAAGCTTTCTTT. This chain uses TRBV2 with TRBJ1-1; no clear D gene. V was shortened by 3 bases and J by 1 base, with 6 bases between the two germline ends. Germline V gene data show CDR1 as SNHLY and CDR2 as FYNNEI. The CDR3 totals 13 residues.

This chain connects TRBV15 to TRBJ1-1; D might be TRBD1 (6 bases). V was shortened by 1 base and J by 0 bases, with 9 bases between the two germline ends. Germline V lookup: CDR1 LNHNV, CDR2 YYDKDF (reference sequence). There are 15 residues in the CDR3. The CDR3 is CATSRVTGMNTEAFF. The CDR3 DNA reads as TGTGCCACCAGCAGAGTAACAGGGATGAACACTGAAGCTTTCTTT.

The chain recombines TRBV19 with TRBJ2-1; D is unresolved. Germline V gene lookup returns CDR1 LNHDA and CDR2 SQIVND (reference sequence). The CDR3 consists of 16 residues. Trimming shortened V by 3 bases and J by 0 bases, and 12 bases separated the two germline ends. The CDR3 DNA follows: TGTGCCAGTAGTATTACAGTAGGAAGCTCCTACAATGAGCAGTTCTTC. Protein: CASSITVGSSYNEQFF.

The chain couples TRBV19 to TRBJ1-1; no reliable D call. V lost 3 bases and J 5 bases, leaving 16 bases between the germline ends. The CDR3 has 15 amino acids. CDR1 is LNHDA, CDR2 SQIVND, per germline (reference sequence). CDR3 coding DNA: TGTGCCAGTAGTATGCGGCGGCCCCCAGAGACTGAAGCTTTCTTT. This translates into CASSMRRPPETEAFF.

The genes are TRBV19 and TRBJ1-5; no clear D. The CDR3 has 13 residues. Germline CDR1 is LNHDA and CDR2 is SQIVND (reference sequence). The V and J ends lost 3 bases and 5 bases respectively, with 8 bases between them. The CDR3 sequence: CASSINFYQPQHF. The CDR3 nucleotides read TGTGCCAGTAGTATTAATTTTTATCAGCCCCAGCATTTT. The full variable domain, rest sourced from reference TRBV19 and TRBJ1-5, is DGGITQSPKYLFRKEGQNVTLSCEQNLNHDAMYWYRQDPGQGLRLIYYSQIVNDFQKGDIAEGYSVSREKKESFPLTVTSAQKNPTAFYLCASSINFYQPQHFGDGTRLSIL.

The chain couples TRBV19 to TRBJ2-2, with 9 bases identical to TRBD1. The CDR3 contains 15 residues. CDR1 LNHDA and CDR2 SQIVND come from the germline V gene (reference sequence). Losses at the gene ends were 6 bases for V and 4 bases for J; bases not matched to a gene: 6. In DNA, the CDR3 is TGTGCCAGTAGGTCGGGACAGGGAATCACCGGGGAGCTGTTTTTT. This gives the protein CASRSGQGITGELFF.

The chain recombines TRBV27 with TRBJ1-1; D is unclear. Germline V gene data show CDR1 as MNHEY and CDR2 as SMNVEV (reference sequence). V was cut by 4 bases and J by 4 bases, with 10 bases left in between. This CDR3 contains 13 residues. In nucleotides, the CDR3 is TGTGCCAGCAGTTATACATTTTTCACTGAAGCTTTCTTT. It codes for CASSYTFFTEAFF.

This clone was counted once. The rearrangement joins TRBV28 to TRBJ2-1; 7 nucleotides match TRBD2. The CDR3 runs 13 residues. From germline, CDR1 is MDHEN and CDR2 SYDVKM. V dropped 5 bases and J dropped 6; count of bases not matched to a gene: 4. The CDR3 DNA reads TGTGCCAGCAGTCCGACTAGCTCCAATGAGCAGTTCTTC. Protein: CASSPTSSNEQFF.

In its sample, this clone was seen a few times. This sequence joins TRBV2 and TRBJ1-4; D is perhaps TRBD1 (6 bases). This CDR3 is 15 amino acids long. Per the germline V gene, CDR1 is SNHLY and CDR2 is FYNNEI. The ends were cut back, 6 bases at V and 2 bases at J, with 13 bases in the middle. The chain's CDR3 is CASSNGGATNEKLFF. The CDR3 region has the DNA TGTGCCAGCAGCAACGGGGGGGCTACTAATGAAAAACTGTTTTTT.

The chain uses TRBV2 and TRBJ1-1, with a tentative D call TRBD1 (5 bases). Trimming removed 4 bases from V and 7 bases from J, with 16 bases in between. In germline, CDR1 is SNHLY, CDR2 FYNNEI. This CDR3 is 14 amino acids long. The CDR3 coding sequence is TGTGCCAGCAGTGGAACTTCGGGGAGGGGTGAAGCTTTCTTT. Amino acids: CASSGTSGRGEAFF. The complete variable domain, with remaining parts taken from reference TRBV2 and TRBJ1-1, reads EPEVTQTPSHQVTQMGQEVILRCVPISNHLYFYWYRQILGQKVEFLVSFYNNEISEKSEIFDDQFSVERPDGSNFTLKIRSTKLEDSAMYFCASSGTSGRGEAFFGQGTRLTVV.

This chain links TRBV11-1 with TRBJ1-5; D unresolved. The germline CDR1 and CDR2 sequences are SGHAT and FQDESV (reference sequence). The CDR3 sequence is 9 residues long. The V end was cut by 11 bases, the J end by 9 bases, with 8 bases between. CDR3 in DNA: TGTGCCCCCCATTGGCCCCAGCATTTT. This encodes CAPHWPQHF.

V is TRBV5-3 and J is TRBJ2-2; D is perhaps TRBD1 (5 bases). TRBV5-3 belongs to the ORF category, with a function that is uncertain. V was shortened by 3 bases and J by 7 bases, with 16 bases between the two germline ends. This CDR3 comprises 15 residues. This CDR3 is CARSYRPSYGGELFF. The CDR3 DNA sequence: TGTGCCAGAAGCTACAGGCCCTCCTATGGCGGGGAGCTGTTTTTT.

This rearrangement joins TRBV6-5 to TRBJ2-1; maybe TRBD1 (6 bases). Trimming took off 2 bases at V and 7 bases at J, with 15 bases between the two ends. The V gene's germline CDR1 is MNHEY and CDR2 SVGAGI. The CDR3 length is 15 residues. The CDR3 loop reads CASSYTARRGNEQFF. The CDR3 DNA reads as TGTGCCAGCAGTTACACGGCTAGAAGGGGGAATGAGCAGTTCTTC.

This sequence joins TRBV6-4 and TRBJ1-4; D not certain. Germline V CDR1 and CDR2: MRHNA, SNTAGT. Trimming stripped 2 bases from V and 5 bases from J, with 6 bases between. The CDR3 is 13 residues long. The CDR3 coding sequence is TGTGCCAGCAGTGACGGAGAGAATGAAAAACTGTTTTTT. Translation: CASSDGENEKLFF.

This rearrangement joins TRBV2 to TRBJ1-1; the D is unclear. CDR3 length: 13 amino acids. Germline V gives CDR1 SNHLY, CDR2 FYNNEI. V was shortened by 8 bases and J by 3 bases, with 13 bases between the two germline ends. CDR3 sequence: CASLAGRDTEAFF. The CDR3 bases are TGTGCCAGCCTTGCGGGCCGGGACACTGAAGCTTTCTTT.